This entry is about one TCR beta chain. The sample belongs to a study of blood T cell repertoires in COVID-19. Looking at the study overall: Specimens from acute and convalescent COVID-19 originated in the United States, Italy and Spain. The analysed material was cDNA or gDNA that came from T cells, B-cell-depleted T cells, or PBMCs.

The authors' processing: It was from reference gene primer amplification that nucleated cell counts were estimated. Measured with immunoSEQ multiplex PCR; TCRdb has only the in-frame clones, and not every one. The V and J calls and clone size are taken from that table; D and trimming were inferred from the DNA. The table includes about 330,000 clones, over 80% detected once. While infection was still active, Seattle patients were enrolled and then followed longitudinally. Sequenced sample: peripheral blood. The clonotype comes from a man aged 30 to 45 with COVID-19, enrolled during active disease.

CDR3 DNA sequence: TGTGCCAGCAGCCCTGGGGGGGAATACTATGGCTACACCTTC. The encoded protein is CASSPGGEYYGYTF. The V call is TRBV7-8, the J call TRBJ1-2; possible D gene TRBD1, 5 bases. Germline V CDR1 and CDR2: SGHVS, FQNEAQ. The CDR3 loop spans 14 amino acids. V was shortened by 5 bases and J by 3 bases, with 13 bases between the two germline ends.